The present TCR beta chain was sequenced within a study of CD8 T cells in Susac syndrome. Study-wide findings and caveats: Clonal expansion was absent from the CD4+ T cell repertoires in Susac syndrome.

Concerning this clonotype itself: Antigen specificity is unknown.

It was with random hexamers that roughly 0.45 to 1 ug RNA was reverse transcribed. MiXCR was run by TCRdb on the immunoSEQ multiplex PCR reads, yielding one entry per CDR3 protein. The repertoire holds 85,000 to 95,000 distinct CDR3 sequences, with roughly 94% as singletons. Germline-derived CDR1 and CDR2 are LGHDT and YNNKEL (reference sequence). This CDR3 is 16 amino acids long. J lost 2 bases, V lost 4 bases, and 8 bases had no gene match. TEMRA cells were FACS-enriched and CD8+ and CD4+ T cells negatively isolated. This TCR was recovered from a human donor with Susac syndrome. Sequenced material: CD4+ T cells from PBMCs. V usage is TRBV3-1 and J usage is TRBJ1-5; TRBD1 agrees at 7 bases. The CDR3: CASSLRGARGNQPQHF. Written as DNA, the CDR3 is TGTGCCAGCAGCCTCAGGGGGGCGAGGGGCAATCAGCCCCAGCATTTT.